The next 31 T cell receptor beta chains were all read from a single sample in a study of shared clonotypes between healthy human individuals. Positively selected for CCR7, the CD45RO-negative cells used as naive CD8 cells excluded terminally differentiated effector memory CD45RA+ cells. Only in-frame clones appear in the TCRdb table, and some are missing; sequencing was by immunoSEQ multiplex PCR. The sample has about 2.1 million clones; roughly 93% are singletons. Sequenced input: naive CD8+ T cells from PBMCs. The receptors were sampled from a man aged 18 to 30 in good health. Some clones in this sample may be carry-over from other donors' samples.

This clone has a single count. The gene calls are TRBV19 and TRBJ2-1; TRBD2 matches at 10 bases. This CDR3 has 16 residues. Germline V gene data show CDR1 as LNHDA and CDR2 as SQIVND (reference sequence). V shed 6 bases, J shed 7 bases, and the junction held 12 bases outside the gene matches. DNA for the CDR3: TGTGCCAGTAGCGGCTTGGAGCGGGAGGGGGGTAATGAGCAGTTCTTC. Protein product: CASSGLEREGGNEQFF.

The chain links TRBV7-9 to TRBJ1-2, with D hard to call. Trimming pared 1 base from V and 4 bases from J, leaving 7 bases between. The germline V gene encodes CDR1 SEHNR and CDR2 FQNEAQ (reference sequence). The CDR3 extends over 13 amino acids. The CDR3 loop is CASSLGAAYGYTF. Here the CDR3 DNA reads TGTGCCAGCAGCTTAGGGGCAGCCTATGGCTACACCTTC. Full variable domain (missing parts from reference TRBV7-9 and TRBJ1-2): DTGVSQNPRHKITKRGQNVTFRCDPISEHNRLYWYRQTLGQGPEFLTYFQNEAQLEKSRLLSDRFSAERPKGSFSTLEIQRTEQGDSAMYLCASSLGAAYGYTFGSGTRLTVV.

This clone has only one observation. The chain carries TRBV28 and TRBJ2-7; D unclear. Germline-derived CDR1 and CDR2 are MDHEN and SYDVKM. The CDR3 has 15 residues. V gave up 7 bases and J gave up 4 bases, with 20 bases separating them. CDR3 protein: CASMAVEDPSYEQYF. CDR3 in DNA: TGTGCCAGCATGGCTGTCGAAGACCCTTCTTACGAGCAGTACTTC.

The chain employs TRBV9 and TRBJ2-2; 9 positions agree with TRBD2. Germline V CDR1 and CDR2: SGDLS, YYNGEE. V lost 0 bases to trimming and J lost 6 bases; unmatched junction nucleotides: 6. The CDR3 extends over 16 amino acids. The CDR3 is CASSVAVREGAGELFF. In nucleotides, the CDR3 is TGTGCCAGCAGCGTAGCGGTGCGGGAGGGCGCCGGGGAGCTGTTTTTT.

The chain uses TRBV28 and TRBJ2-7, with unresolved D. V was trimmed by 2 bases and J by 1 base, leaving 15 bases between them. The CDR3 is 16 residues long. From germline, CDR1 is MDHEN and CDR2 SYDVKM. Here the CDR3 reads CASSLTTNVGSYEQYF. In DNA form, the CDR3 reads TGTGCCAGCAGTTTAACGACCAACGTAGGTTCCTACGAGCAGTACTTC.

This sequence joins TRBV11-2 and TRBJ2-7; D is ambiguous. V was cut by 7 bases and J by 1 base, with 14 bases left in between. Germline CDR1 is SGHAT and CDR2 is FQNNGV. This CDR3 comprises 14 residues. CDR3 sequence: CASTTPEGSYEQYF. DNA for the CDR3: TGTGCCAGCACCACTCCTGAAGGGTCCTACGAGCAGTACTTC.

The chain joins TRBV2 to TRBJ2-7; 8 bases line up with TRBD2. The CDR3 loop spans 15 amino acids. Per the germline V gene, CDR1 is SNHLY and CDR2 is FYNNEI. J lost 0 bases, V lost 7 bases, and 8 bases had no gene match. The CDR3 sequence is CASMGREDPSYEQYF. The CDR3 nucleotides read TGTGCCAGCATGGGGCGGGAGGACCCCTCCTACGAGCAGTACTTC.

V and J are TRBV6-5 and TRBJ2-5; D call uncertain. With 4 bases removed from V and 5 bases from J, the gap between germline ends came to 14 bases. The CDR3 spans 14 residues. Germline V CDR1 and CDR2: MNHEY, SVGAGI. CDR3 amino acids: CASSSPAVMETQYF. The CDR3 DNA sequence: TGTGCCAGCAGTTCCCCGGCAGTGATGGAGACCCAGTACTTC.

The chain recombines TRBV25-1 with TRBJ1-3, with D maybe TRBD1 (6 bases). The germline gives CDR1 MGHDK, CDR2 SYGVNS. Trimming shortened V by 3 bases and J by 0 bases, and 12 bases separated the two germline ends. This CDR3 contains 16 residues. The CDR3 DNA reads as TGTGCCAGCAGTGATTGGACAGCGATCTCTGGAAACACCATATATTTT. Its translation: CASSDWTAISGNTIYF.

Concerning this clone: Other DNA sequences in the same sample also yield this CDR3. V is TRBV7-9 and J is TRBJ2-7, with 8 nucleotides matching TRBD1. Germline trimming cut 1 base from V and 1 base from J; bases unmatched to any gene: 3. CDR1 is SEHNR, CDR2 FQNEAQ, per germline (reference sequence). The CDR3 runs 15 residues. CDR3 protein: CASSLVGQGSYEQYF. DNA for the CDR3: TGTGCCAGCAGCTTAGTTGGACAGGGTTCCTACGAGCAGTACTTC.

The genes are TRBV30 and TRBJ1-1, with D unresolved. CDR3 size: 12 residues. Germline-derived CDR1 and CDR2 are GTSNPN and SVGIG (reference sequence). The V end was cut by 1 base, the J end by 4 bases, with 7 bases between. The CDR3 DNA follows: TGTGCCTGGAGTGCCCGGGGCACTGAAGCTTTCTTT. Translating gives CAWSARGTEAFF.

V is TRBV5-1 and J is TRBJ2-1, with TRBD2 matching 11 bases. This CDR3 contains 15 residues. Trimming took 4 bases from V and 6 from J; bases not matched to a gene: 6. Per germline, CDR1 SGHRS and CDR2 YFSETQ. This chain's CDR3 is CASSHGTSGINEQFF. The CDR3, as DNA: TGCGCCAGCAGCCACGGGACTAGCGGTATCAATGAGCAGTTCTTC.

V and J are TRBV5-6 and TRBJ2-7; weak D call: TRBD1 (6 bases). V lost 4 bases and J lost 3, with 14 bases in between. The CDR3 spans 14 residues. Germline-derived CDR1 and CDR2 are SGHDT and YYEEEE. The CDR3 DNA reads TGTGCCAGCAGCAAAACAGGGCCCCTCTACGAGCAGTACTTC. This gives the protein CASSKTGPLYEQYF. The whole variable domain, filled in from reference TRBV5-6 and TRBJ2-7, reads DAGVTQSPTHLIKTRGQQVTLRCSPKSGHDTVSWYQQALGQGPQFIFQYYEEEERQRGNFPDRFSGHQFPNYSSELNVNALLLGDSALYLCASSKTGPLYEQYFGPGTRLTVT.

V and J are TRBV6-5 and TRBJ1-1; 7 bases map to TRBD1. Germline CDR1 is MNHEY and CDR2 is SVGAGI. The junction had 5 bases not matched to a gene; V was cut back by 7 bases and J by 9 bases. The CDR3 is 11 residues long. CDR3 sequence reads: CASTEDRKAFF. The CDR3 DNA sequence: TGTGCCAGCACCGAGGACAGGAAAGCTTTCTTT.

The rearrangement uses TRBV5-1 and TRBJ2-7; maybe TRBD2 (5 bases). The CDR3 runs to 12 residues. V was shortened by 2 bases and J by 4 bases, with 7 bases between the two germline ends. The germline CDR1 and CDR2 sequences are SGHRS and YFSETQ. CDR3 bases: TGCGCCAGCAGCTTCCCGGGATACGAGCAGTACTTC. Translating it yields CASSFPGYEQYF.

The chain uses TRBV7-3 and TRBJ2-7; D may be TRBD2 (7 bases). Deletions cut 1 base from V and 5 bases from J, with 12 bases between. The CDR3 totals 14 residues. Germline assignment: CDR1 SGHTA and CDR2 FQGTGA. The CDR3 DNA is TGTGCCAGCAGCTTAATTGGCGGGGGCGACGAGCAGTACTTC. Its protein product is CASSLIGGGDEQYF. Full variable domain (rest looked up from reference TRBV7-3 and TRBJ2-7): GAGVSQTPSNKVTEKGKYVELRCDPISGHTALYWYRQSLGQGPEFLIYFQGTGAADDSGLPNDRFFAVRPEGSVSTLKIQRTERGDSAVYLCASSLIGGGDEQYFGPGTRLTVT.

The rearrangement joins TRBV7-8 to TRBJ1-3; 9 nucleotides match TRBD1. The CDR3 spans 16 residues. Germline V gene lookup returns CDR1 SGHVS and CDR2 FQNEAQ. V lost 1 base to trimming and J lost 4 bases; unmatched junction nucleotides: 5. The DNA of the CDR3 is TGTGCCAGCAGCTTAGGCCCCGGGACAGGGGGAAACACCATATATTTT. It encodes CASSLGPGTGGNTIYF.

In this sample, this clone turned up once. The V and J genes are TRBV5-4 and TRBJ2-7; TRBD2 matches at 9 bases. J was trimmed by 5 bases and V by 2 bases; bases with no gene match: 5. Germline values: CDR1 SGHNT, CDR2 YYREEE (reference sequence). This CDR3 contains 14 residues. CDR3 residues: CASSFAGGPHEQYF. CDR3 DNA: TGTGCCAGCAGCTTCGCGGGAGGGCCCCACGAGCAGTACTTC.

The genes are TRBV25-1 and TRBJ2-3; D possibly corresponds to TRBD2 (5 bases). Between the trimmed V and J ends, which lost 8 bases and 5 bases, there was a span of 11 bases. This CDR3 spans 12 amino acids. Germline lookup yields CDR1 MGHDK and CDR2 SYGVNS. CDR3 sequence reads: CASRTSVDTQYF. As DNA, the CDR3 is TGTGCCAGCCGAACTAGTGTAGATACGCAGTATTTT.

A remark on this clone: Distinct nucleotide sequences in the sample also encode this CDR3. V and J are TRBV4-1 and TRBJ2-7; tentative D call: TRBD2 (6 bases). Germline V gene sequence: CDR1 MGHRA, CDR2 YSYEKL. The CDR3 covers 15 residues. The germline V and J ends were trimmed by 4 bases and 0 bases, with 13 bases remaining between them. CDR3 sequence: CASSLRRGSSYEQYF. CDR3 sequence (DNA): TGCGCCAGCAGCCTCCGTCGGGGGAGCTCCTACGAGCAGTACTTC.

The rearrangement uses TRBV19 and TRBJ1-5, with TRBD1 matching 7 bases. Trimming removed 4 bases from V and 3 bases from J; junction bases left unmatched: 12. The CDR3 has 17 amino acids. Germline CDR1 and CDR2: LNHDA and SQIVND (reference sequence). In DNA, the CDR3 is TGTGCCAGTAGTACGACCCTAGGGGGCTATGACAATCAGCCCCAGCATTTT. Amino acid sequence: CASSTTLGGYDNQPQHF.

In the case of this clone: The same CDR3 also results from other DNA sequences found in this sample. The chain has TRBV6-5 and TRBJ2-3; 10 nucleotides match TRBD1. This CDR3 region has 14 residues. The germline V gene encodes CDR1 MNHEY and CDR2 SVGAGI. J gave up 4 bases and V 5 bases, and 3 bases lay outside the gene matches. CDR3 sequence (DNA): TGTGCCAGCAGTCCGGGACAGGGGCCAGATACGCAGTATTTT. This encodes CASSPGQGPDTQYF.

Concerning this clone itself: Additional DNA sequences in this sample encode the identical CDR3. This sequence joins TRBV6-5 and TRBJ2-2, with D tentatively TRBD1 (5 bases). The V end was cut by 0 bases, the J end by 6 bases, with 8 bases between. Germline CDR1 reads MNHEY; CDR2 reads SVGAGI. The CDR3 spans 14 residues. The CDR3 DNA reads as TGTGCCAGCAGTTACTCCCAGGGTCCCGGGGAGCTGTTTTTT. Its translation is CASSYSQGPGELFF.

Here the CDR3 reads CASSSRDFNEQFF. CDR3 in DNA: TGTGCCAGCAGCTCCCGGGACTTCAATGAGCAGTTCTTC. The chain employs TRBV7-9 and TRBJ2-1, with D possibly matching TRBD2 (6 bases). Trimming pared 4 bases from V and 6 bases from J, leaving 10 bases between. The CDR3 runs to 13 residues. Per the germline V gene, CDR1 is SEHNR and CDR2 is FQNEAQ (reference sequence).

This chain links TRBV19 with TRBJ2-3; a weak D match, TRBD2 (5 bases). Germline V gives CDR1 LNHDA, CDR2 SQIVND (reference sequence). V lost 5 bases to trimming and J lost 4 bases, with 10 bases between them. CDR3 length equals 13 residues. This CDR3 reads CASSLGDSDTQYF. The CDR3 bases are TGTGCCAGTAGTCTCGGGGATTCAGATACGCAGTATTTT. Filled out from reference TRBV19 and TRBJ2-3, the complete variable domain reads DGGITQSPKYLFRKEGQNVTLSCEQNLNHDAMYWYRQDPGQGLRLIYYSQIVNDFQKGDIAEGYSVSREKKESFPLTVTSAQKNPTAFYLCASSLGDSDTQYFGPGTRLTVL.

J is TRBJ2-1 and V is TRBV5-5; D not certain. Trimming took 2 bases from V and 1 from J, leaving 13 bases between them. The CDR3 consists of 16 residues. Germline V lookup: CDR1 SGHKS, CDR2 YYEKEE (reference sequence). Here the CDR3 reads CASSLRPGESYNEQFF. CDR3 in DNA: TGTGCCAGCAGCTTACGCCCCGGAGAATCCTACAATGAGCAGTTCTTC.

The chain couples TRBV29-1 to TRBJ1-2; D is unclear. CDR3 length: 14 amino acids. With 4 bases removed from V and 6 bases from J, the gap between germline ends came to 18 bases. From germline, CDR1 is SQVTM and CDR2 ANQGSEA. As DNA, the CDR3 is TGCAGCGTTGTCGTAAGTTACACGAATGATGGCTACACCTTC. Translation: CSVVVSYTNDGYTF.

This chain connects TRBV4-1 to TRBJ2-4; D is undetermined. Trimming removed 1 base from V and 3 bases from J, with 16 bases in between. The CDR3 has 17 residues. Germline V lookup: CDR1 MGHRA, CDR2 YSYEKL. CDR3 sequence reads: CASSQAVTREIKNIQYF. The DNA for the CDR3 is TGCGCCAGCAGCCAAGCCGTGACTCGCGAAATCAAAAACATTCAGTACTTC.

Comments on this clone: The same CDR3 arises from other DNA sequences in this sample as well. The chain employs TRBV6-5 and TRBJ2-3; a weak D match, TRBD2 (5 bases). This CDR3 contains 15 residues. Germline CDR1 is MNHEY and CDR2 is SVGAGI. V lost 0 bases to trimming and J lost 0 bases, with 7 bases between them. CDR3 loop: CASSYSRGSTDTQYF. For the CDR3, the DNA is TGTGCCAGCAGTTACTCCCGGGGTAGCACAGATACGCAGTATTTT.

The J gene is TRBJ2-7, the V gene TRBV10-3, with a weak D call TRBD1 (6 bases). Trimming shortened V by 3 bases and J by 5 bases, and 11 bases separated the two germline ends. In germline, CDR1 is ENHRY, CDR2 SYGVKD. The CDR3 spans 13 residues. CDR3 DNA sequence: TGTGCCATCAGTGACCCCAGGGGCGACGAGCAGTACTTC. Translation gives CAISDPRGDEQYF.

This chain joins TRBV10-3 and TRBJ2-5; 13 nucleotides match TRBD2. CDR3 length equals 17 residues. Germline values: CDR1 ENHRY, CDR2 SYGVKD. J was trimmed by 5 bases and V by 4 bases; bases with no gene match: 10. CDR3 amino acids: CAISAQGLAGVLETQYF. DNA of the CDR3: TGTGCCATCAGTGCCCAAGGACTAGCGGGAGTATTGGAGACCCAGTACTTC.